This T cell receptor beta chain comes out of a study of cytomegalovirus exposure and HLA in healthy donors. To note about this clone: Its antigen remains unknown.

J lost 2 bases, V lost 4 bases, and 5 bases had no gene match. Germline values: CDR1 MNHEY, CDR2 SVGAGI. This CDR3 is built from 15 residues. Study results and limitations: The study carried out a later analysis of TCR beta sequences. It associated 15,000 to 20,000 of them with specific HLA alleles at a false discovery rate of 0.05. Apparent HLA restriction characterized most CMV-associated TCR beta chains in a later analysis.

The PCR employed 60 Vbeta primers together with 13 Jbeta primers. Clones were sequenced by immunoSEQ multiplex PCR, and TCRdb holds only the in-frame ones, with some missing. In total, the table holds about 210,000 clones. The sequence came from a woman aged 30 to 39 in good health and CMV-seropositive. V and J are TRBV6-5 and TRBJ2-7; 10 bases align to TRBD2. Material: PBMCs. CDR3 region: CASSWATSGPYEQYF. The CDR3 nucleotides read TGTGCCAGCAGTTGGGCGACTAGCGGGCCCTACGAGCAGTACTTC.